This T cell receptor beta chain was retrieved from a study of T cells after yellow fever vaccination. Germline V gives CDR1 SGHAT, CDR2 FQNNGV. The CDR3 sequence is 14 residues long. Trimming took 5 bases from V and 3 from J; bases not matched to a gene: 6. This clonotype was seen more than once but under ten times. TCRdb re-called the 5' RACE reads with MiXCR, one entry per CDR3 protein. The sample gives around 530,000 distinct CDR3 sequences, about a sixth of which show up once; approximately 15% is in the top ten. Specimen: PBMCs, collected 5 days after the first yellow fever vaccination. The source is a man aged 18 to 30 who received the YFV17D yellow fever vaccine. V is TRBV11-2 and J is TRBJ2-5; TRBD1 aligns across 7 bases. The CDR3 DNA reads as TGTGCCAGCAGCCCCACAACAGGGGAAGAGACCCAGTACTTC. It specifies CASSPTTGEETQYF.